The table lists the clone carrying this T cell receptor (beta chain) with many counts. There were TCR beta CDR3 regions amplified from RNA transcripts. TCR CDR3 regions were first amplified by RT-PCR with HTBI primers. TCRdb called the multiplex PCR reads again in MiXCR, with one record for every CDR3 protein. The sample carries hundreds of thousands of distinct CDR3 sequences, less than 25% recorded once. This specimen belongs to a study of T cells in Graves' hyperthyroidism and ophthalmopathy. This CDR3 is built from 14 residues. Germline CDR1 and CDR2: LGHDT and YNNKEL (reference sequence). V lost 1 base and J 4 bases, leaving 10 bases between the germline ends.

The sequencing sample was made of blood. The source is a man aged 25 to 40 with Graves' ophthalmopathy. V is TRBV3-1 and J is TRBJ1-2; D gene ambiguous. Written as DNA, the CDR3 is TGTGCCAGCAGCCAAGCCGGGGTCGCCTATGGCTACACCTTC. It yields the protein CASSQAGVAYGYTF. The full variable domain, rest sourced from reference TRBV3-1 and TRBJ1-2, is DTAVSQTPKYLVTQMGNDKSIKCEQNLGHDTMYWYKQDSKKFLKIMFSYNNKELIINETVPNRFSPKSPDKAHLNLHINSLELGDSAVYFCASSQAGVAYGYTFGSGTRLTVV.